The rows below give T cell receptor beta chains drawn from one sample of a study of shared clonotypes between healthy human individuals. This table comes from immunoSEQ multiplex PCR, and its TCRdb copy is limited to in-frame clones, with some not included. The data hold about 680,000 clones, with roughly 94% observed a single time. Material for sequencing was naive CD8+ T cells sorted from blood. Receptors originate from a man younger than 45 in good health. CDR3s leave out the opening cysteine and the closing phenylalanine or tryptophan. Fields, in order: CDR3 protein, V gene, J gene.

CDR3 protein: ASRGIEGT
V gene: TRBV2
J gene: TRBJ1-2

CDR3 protein: AWSVSAGPYNEQF
V gene: TRBV30
J gene: TRBJ2-1

CDR3 protein: ASSQPGGRGETQY
V gene: TRBV7-9
J gene: TRBJ2-5

CDR3 protein: ASSLEGPGANYEQY
V gene: TRBV5-4
J gene: TRBJ2-7

CDR3 protein: AHRIETQY
V gene: TRBV7-9
J gene: TRBJ2-5

CDR3 protein: ASSASGDLSYEQY
V gene: TRBV9
J gene: TRBJ2-7

CDR3 protein: ASSVPSGSGSSYNEQF
V gene: TRBV5-1
J gene: TRBJ2-1

CDR3 protein: ASSENGEPGEQY
V gene: TRBV25-1
J gene: TRBJ2-7

CDR3 protein: ASSQGSTGTYEQY
V gene: TRBV4-1
J gene: TRBJ2-7

CDR3 protein: ASSQDSGGTGGEAF
V gene: TRBV4-1
J gene: TRBJ1-1

CDR3 protein: ASSQGAIDYEQY
V gene: TRBV4-1
J gene: TRBJ2-7

CDR3 protein: ASSSLGTISYNEQF
V gene: TRBV7-9
J gene: TRBJ2-1

CDR3 protein: ASSSLMMDEQF
V gene: TRBV7-9
J gene: TRBJ2-1

CDR3 protein: ASSETRRYEQY
V gene: TRBV6-1
J gene: TRBJ2-7

CDR3 protein: ASSPLAGGPRWTQY
V gene: TRBV7-2
J gene: TRBJ2-5

CDR3 protein: ASSQNPGLAGGLPKETQY
V gene: TRBV14
J gene: TRBJ2-5

CDR3 protein: ASSPSLGLGLAGGGEQF
V gene: TRBV5-4
J gene: TRBJ2-1

CDR3 protein: ASSPFHRGQQY
V gene: TRBV10-1
J gene: TRBJ2-4

CDR3 protein: ASSSITGSEQY
V gene: TRBV6-5
J gene: TRBJ2-7

CDR3 protein: ASSSDSDKANTGELF
V gene: TRBV27
J gene: TRBJ2-2

CDR3 protein: ASSTYNEQF
V gene: TRBV27
J gene: TRBJ2-1

CDR3 protein: ASSRGSGRRTDTQY
V gene: TRBV7-9
J gene: TRBJ2-3

CDR3 protein: SVDLGQGSDEQF
V gene: TRBV29-1
J gene: TRBJ2-1

CDR3 protein: ATSRDPTFANTGELF
V gene: TRBV15
J gene: TRBJ2-2

CDR3 protein: ASTAGTSGAYEQY
V gene: TRBV19
J gene: TRBJ2-7

CDR3 protein: SVVTSDYNEQF
V gene: TRBV29-1
J gene: TRBJ2-1

CDR3 protein: ASRAVAKNIQY
V gene: TRBV19
J gene: TRBJ2-4